The following is a T cell receptor (beta chain) sequence with its context. The data were produced by immunoSEQ multiplex PCR, yet TCRdb's version contains in-frame clones alone and is incomplete. The sample has under 55,000 clones; approximately 95% are singletons. Germline-derived CDR1 and CDR2 are MRHNA and SNTAGT. V was cut by 2 bases and J by 3 bases, with 15 bases left in between. The CDR3 is made up of 16 amino acids. The chain joins TRBV6-4 to TRBJ2-3; D might be TRBD2 (5 bases). This TCR was sampled from a man aged 35-49 years with rheumatoid arthritis. Specimen: PBMCs. CDR3 nucleotide sequence: TGTGCCAGCAGTGACGGTCTAGCTTCCGGGACAGATACGCAGTATTTT. Translated, it gives CASSDGLASGTDTQYF.